These 13 T cell receptor beta chains came from one sample sequenced in a study of blood T cell repertoires in COVID-19. Profiled with immunoSEQ multiplex PCR; TCRdb holds only in-frame clones, not every one. This table has approximately 170,000 clones, about 86% appearing once. Sequencing was carried out using peripheral blood. These TCRs come from a man between 18 and 35 years old with active or convalescent COVID-19.

This chain links TRBV19 with TRBJ2-1; TRBD2 aligns across 8 bases. The CDR3 contains 14 residues. CDR1 and CDR2 (germline): LNHDA, SQIVND (reference sequence). V was clipped by 8 bases and J by 3 bases; unmatched bases: 6. The CDR3 DNA follows: TGTGCCAGTCGAACTAGCGGCTTCTACAATGAGCAGTTCTTC. Protein: CASRTSGFYNEQFF. The full variable domain, completed using reference TRBV19 and TRBJ2-1, is DGGITQSPKYLFRKEGQNVTLSCEQNLNHDAMYWYRQDPGQGLRLIYYSQIVNDFQKGDIAEGYSVSREKKESFPLTVTSAQKNPTAFYLCASRTSGFYNEQFFGPGTRLTVL.

The DNA for the CDR3 is TGTGCCAGCAGCAAATGCGCAAGACTAGCGGGGGACCCAAGCACAGATACGCAGTATTTT. Translating gives CASSKCARLAGDPSTDTQYF. This sequence joins TRBV21-1 and TRBJ2-3; the listed D gene, TRBD2, was not tested against the DNA. TRBV21-1 is shown as a pseudogene. The CDR3 extends over 20 amino acids.

The chain links TRBV29-1 to TRBJ1-1; D remains unclear. Between the trimmed V and J ends, which lost 7 bases and 0 bases, there was a span of 6 bases. The CDR3 length is 11 residues. The germline CDR1 and CDR2 sequences are SQVTM and ANQGSEA. The CDR3 DNA sequence: TGCAGCGCCACAGTGAACACTGAAGCTTTCTTT. Amino acids: CSATVNTEAFF.

V and J are TRBV2 and TRBJ2-7; 8 bases match TRBD1. This CDR3 spans 14 amino acids. V trimming: 3 bases; J trimming: 6 bases; junction bases outside the gene matches: 7. Germline CDR1 reads SNHLY; CDR2 reads FYNNEI. CDR3 coding DNA: TGTGCCAGCAGTGAGGACAGGGACGCTCTCGAGCAGTACTTC. Translation: CASSEDRDALEQYF.

The rearrangement uses TRBV3-1 (or the pseudogene TRBV3-2) and TRBJ2-3; a possible D gene is TRBD2 (5 bases). The CDR3 loop spans 13 amino acids. Germline V gives CDR1 LGHDT, CDR2 YNNKEL (reference sequence). The V and J ends lost 5 bases and 3 bases respectively, with 9 bases between them. CDR3 bases: TGTGCCAGCAGCTCCGGGGAAACAGATACGCAGTATTTT. Protein: CASSSGETDTQYF.

The chain is built from TRBV20-1 and TRBJ1-1; D unresolved. The germline CDR1 and CDR2 sequences are DFQATT and SNEGSKA (reference sequence). The CDR3 loop spans 11 amino acids. The V and J ends lost 8 bases and 1 base respectively, with 8 bases between them. The CDR3 DNA reads as TGCAGTATCCGTCCGAACACTGAAGCTTTCTTT. It codes for CSIRPNTEAFF.

The chain combines TRBV6-6 with TRBJ2-3; D is undetermined. V dropped 0 bases and J dropped 1 base, with 8 bases sitting between them. The CDR3 length is 15 residues. Looked up from germline, CDR1 is MNHNY and CDR2 is SVGAGI (reference sequence). The DNA of the CDR3 is TGTGCCAGCAGTTACTCGGGCGACCGCACAGATACGCAGTATTTT. It specifies CASSYSGDRTDTQYF.

The rearrangement joins TRBV27 to TRBJ1-2; TRBD1 matches 9 bases. Germline V gene sequence: CDR1 MNHEY, CDR2 SMNVEV (reference sequence). The CDR3 is 14 amino acids. Trimming at V came to 6 bases and at J to 3 bases, leaving 5 bases not matched to a gene. The CDR3 here is CASSPGQGDYGYTF. CDR3 nucleotide sequence: TGTGCCAGCAGCCCGGGACAGGGAGACTATGGCTACACCTTC.

The chain employs TRBV3-1 (or the pseudogene TRBV3-2) and TRBJ1-1; a possible D gene is TRBD1 (6 bases). Trimming pared 1 base from V and 8 bases from J, leaving 8 bases between. This CDR3 is built from 12 residues. From germline, CDR1 is LGHDT and CDR2 YNNKEL (reference sequence). The CDR3 loop reads CASSQGQGEAFF. CDR3 DNA: TGTGCCAGCAGCCAAGGTCAGGGGGAAGCTTTCTTT.

J is TRBJ2-3 and V is TRBV5-1; 12 nucleotides match TRBD2. Germline assignment: CDR1 SGHRS and CDR2 YFSETQ. CDR3 length: 15 residues. After removal of 4 bases from V and 5 bases from J, the junction contained 5 bases not matched to a gene. This CDR3 is CASSQTSGGGDTQYF. The CDR3 nucleotides read TGCGCCAGCAGCCAGACTAGCGGGGGAGGAGATACGCAGTATTTT. Together with reference TRBV5-1 and TRBJ2-3, the CDR3 gives the full variable domain: KAGVTQTPRYLIKTRGQQVTLSCSPISGHRSVSWYQQTPGQGLQFLFEYFSETQRNKGNFPGRFSGRQFSNSRSEMNVSTLELGDSALYLCASSQTSGGGDTQYFGPGTRLTVL.

This clone occurred a few times. The chain joins TRBV7-9 to TRBJ1-5; no firm D call. Germline V CDR1 and CDR2: SEHNR, FQNEAQ (reference sequence). The CDR3 contains 16 residues. The V end was cut by 1 base, the J end by 0 bases, with 10 bases between. CDR3: CASSLGGGRSNQPQHF. CDR3 bases: TGTGCCAGCAGCTTAGGCGGAGGGCGTAGCAATCAGCCCCAGCATTTT. Full variable domain (outside the CDR3, taken from reference TRBV7-9 and TRBJ1-5): DTGVSQNPRHKITKRGQNVTFRCDPISEHNRLYWYRQTLGQGPEFLTYFQNEAQLEKSRLLSDRFSAERPKGSFSTLEIQRTEQGDSAMYLCASSLGGGRSNQPQHFGDGTRLSIL.

This clone was seen only once. The chain couples TRBV10-2 to TRBJ2-5, with D possibly TRBD2 on 5 matching bases. CDR1 is WSHSY, CDR2 SAAADI, per germline. V lost 8 bases, J lost 5 bases, and 15 bases lay in between. The CDR3 is made up of 13 amino acids. The CDR3 DNA follows: TGCGCCAGCCTACTGAGCGGCCAGGAGACCCAGTACTTC. The encoded protein is CASLLSGQETQYF.

J is TRBJ1-4 and V is TRBV2, with TRBD1 matching over 7 bases. The CDR3 contains 15 residues. V trimming: 3 bases; J trimming: 5 bases; junction bases outside the gene matches: 6. Looked up from germline, CDR1 is SNHLY and CDR2 is FYNNEI. The CDR3: CASSDRGQRNEKLFF. DNA for the CDR3: TGTGCCAGCAGTGATAGGGGACAGCGGAATGAAAAACTGTTTTTT.